This T cell receptor (beta chain) was captured by sequencing in a study of OX40 agonist ivuxolimab in advanced cancers. Profiled with immunoSEQ multiplex PCR; TCRdb holds only in-frame clones, not every one. The sample contains about 40,000 clones, around 88% of which appear only once. CDR3 length: 17 residues. CDR1 is SGHTS, CDR2 YDEGEE, per germline. V shed 4 bases and J 2 bases; nucleotides not matched to a gene: 12. The J gene is TRBJ2-3, the V gene TRBV5-8, with TRBD2 matching over 8 bases. This TCR derives from an adult with an advanced solid tumor such as melanoma, head and neck, liver or kidney cancer. Source: CD4+ or CD8+ T cells sorted from blood, taken in a trial of the OX40 agonist ivuxolimab. The CDR3 nucleotides read TGTGCCAGCAGCACCTCCTTGCGGGGGGCCTACACAGATACGCAGTATTTT. This sequence encodes CASSTSLRGAYTDTQYF. Full variable domain (remainder filled in from reference TRBV5-8 and TRBJ2-3): EAGVTQSPTHLIKTRGQQATLRCSPISGHTSVYWYQQALGLGLQFLLWYDEGEERNRGNFPPRFSGRQFPNYSSELNVNALELEDSALYLCASSTSLRGAYTDTQYFGPGTRLTVL.